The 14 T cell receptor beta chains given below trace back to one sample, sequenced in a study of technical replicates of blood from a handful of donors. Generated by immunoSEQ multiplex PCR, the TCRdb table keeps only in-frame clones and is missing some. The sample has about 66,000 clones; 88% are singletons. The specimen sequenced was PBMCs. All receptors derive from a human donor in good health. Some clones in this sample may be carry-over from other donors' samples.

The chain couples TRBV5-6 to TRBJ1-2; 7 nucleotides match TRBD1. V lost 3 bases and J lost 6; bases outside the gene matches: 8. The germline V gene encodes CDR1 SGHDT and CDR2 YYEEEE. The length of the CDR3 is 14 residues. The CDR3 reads CASSSGQVWDGYTF. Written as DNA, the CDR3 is TGTGCCAGCAGCTCCGGACAGGTATGGGATGGCTACACCTTC.

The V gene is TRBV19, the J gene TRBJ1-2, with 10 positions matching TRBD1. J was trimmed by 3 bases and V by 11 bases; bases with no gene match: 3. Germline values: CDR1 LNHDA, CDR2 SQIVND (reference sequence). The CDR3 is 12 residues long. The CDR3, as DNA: TGTGCCGCAGGACAGGGGGACTATGGCTACACCTTC. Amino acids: CAAGQGDYGYTF.

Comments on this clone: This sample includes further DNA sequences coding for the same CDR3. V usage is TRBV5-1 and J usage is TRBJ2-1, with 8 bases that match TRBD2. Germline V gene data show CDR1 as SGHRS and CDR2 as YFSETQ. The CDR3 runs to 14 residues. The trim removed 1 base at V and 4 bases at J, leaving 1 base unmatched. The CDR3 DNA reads TGCGCCAGCAGCTTGTCGGGGGGGTACAATGAGCAGTTCTTC. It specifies CASSLSGGYNEQFF.

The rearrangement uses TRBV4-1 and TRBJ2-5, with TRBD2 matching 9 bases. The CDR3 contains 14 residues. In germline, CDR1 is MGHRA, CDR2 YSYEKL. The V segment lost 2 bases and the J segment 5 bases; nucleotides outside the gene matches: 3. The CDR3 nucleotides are TGCGCCAGCAGCCAACTAGCGGGGTGGGAGACCCAGTACTTC. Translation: CASSQLAGWETQYF.

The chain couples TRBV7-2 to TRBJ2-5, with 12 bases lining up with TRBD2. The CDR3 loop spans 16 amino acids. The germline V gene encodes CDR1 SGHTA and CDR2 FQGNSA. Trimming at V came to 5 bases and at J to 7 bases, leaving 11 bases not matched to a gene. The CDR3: CASSALLAGGPPTQYF. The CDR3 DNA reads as TGTGCCAGCAGCGCGTTACTAGCGGGGGGTCCTCCGACCCAGTACTTC.

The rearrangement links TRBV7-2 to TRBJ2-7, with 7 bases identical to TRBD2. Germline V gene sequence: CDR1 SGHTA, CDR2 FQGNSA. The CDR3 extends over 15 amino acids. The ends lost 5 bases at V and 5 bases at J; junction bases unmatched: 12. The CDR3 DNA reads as TGTGCCAGCAGCGTGACTAGCCTCTCGGTTGACGAGCAGTACTTC. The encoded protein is CASSVTSLSVDEQYF.

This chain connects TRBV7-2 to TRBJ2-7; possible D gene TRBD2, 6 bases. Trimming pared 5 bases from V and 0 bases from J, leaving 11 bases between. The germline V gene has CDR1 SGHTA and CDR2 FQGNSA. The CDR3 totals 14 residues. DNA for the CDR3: TGTGCCAGCAGCGACCCGGGACTCTCCTACGAGCAGTACTTC. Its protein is CASSDPGLSYEQYF.

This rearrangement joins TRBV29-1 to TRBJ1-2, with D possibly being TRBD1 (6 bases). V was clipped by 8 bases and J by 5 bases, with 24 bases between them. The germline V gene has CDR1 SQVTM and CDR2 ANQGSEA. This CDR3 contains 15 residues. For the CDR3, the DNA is TGCAGCTCCTCAGGGGATGGGGGTGGGGTTTATGGCTACACCTTC. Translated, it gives CSSSGDGGGVYGYTF.

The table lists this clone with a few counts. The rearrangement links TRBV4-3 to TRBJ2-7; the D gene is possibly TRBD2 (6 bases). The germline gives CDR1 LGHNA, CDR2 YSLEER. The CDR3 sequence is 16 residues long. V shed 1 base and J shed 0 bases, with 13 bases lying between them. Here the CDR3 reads CASSQVFGGSSYEQYF. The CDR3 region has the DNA TGCGCCAGCAGCCAAGTGTTTGGGGGGAGCTCCTACGAGCAGTACTTC.

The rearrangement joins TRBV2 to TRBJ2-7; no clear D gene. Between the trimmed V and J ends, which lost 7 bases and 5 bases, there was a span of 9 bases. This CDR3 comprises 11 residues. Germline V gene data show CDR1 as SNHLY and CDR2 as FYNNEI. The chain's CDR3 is CASTGGDEQYF. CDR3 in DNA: TGTGCCAGCACGGGTGGCGACGAGCAGTACTTC.

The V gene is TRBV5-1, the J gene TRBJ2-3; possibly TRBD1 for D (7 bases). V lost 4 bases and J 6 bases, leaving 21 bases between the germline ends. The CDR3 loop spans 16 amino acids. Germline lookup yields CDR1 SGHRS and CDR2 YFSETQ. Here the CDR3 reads CASSAWQGGSRDTQYF. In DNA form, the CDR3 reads TGCGCCAGCAGCGCCTGGCAGGGGGGTTCCCGGGATACGCAGTATTTT.

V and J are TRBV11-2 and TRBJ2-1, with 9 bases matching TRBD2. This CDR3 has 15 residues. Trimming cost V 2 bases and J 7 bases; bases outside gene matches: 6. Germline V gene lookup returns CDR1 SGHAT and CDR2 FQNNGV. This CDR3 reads CASSLSLAGPNEQFF. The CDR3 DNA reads TGTGCCAGCAGCTTATCGCTAGCGGGACCGAATGAGCAGTTCTTC.

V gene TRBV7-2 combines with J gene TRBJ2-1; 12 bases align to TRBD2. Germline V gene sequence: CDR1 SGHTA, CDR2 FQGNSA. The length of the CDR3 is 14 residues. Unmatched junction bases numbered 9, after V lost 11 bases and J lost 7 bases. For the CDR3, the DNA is TGTGCCGGCCACCTAGCGGGGGGGGTTAATGAGCAGTTCTTC. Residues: CAGHLAGGVNEQFF. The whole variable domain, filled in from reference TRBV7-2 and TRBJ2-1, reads GAGVSQSPSNKVTEKGKDVELRCDPISGHTALYWYRQSLGQGLEFLIYFQGNSAPDKSGLPSDRFSAERTGGSVSTLTIQRTQQEDSAVYLCAGHLAGGVNEQFFGPGTRLTVL.

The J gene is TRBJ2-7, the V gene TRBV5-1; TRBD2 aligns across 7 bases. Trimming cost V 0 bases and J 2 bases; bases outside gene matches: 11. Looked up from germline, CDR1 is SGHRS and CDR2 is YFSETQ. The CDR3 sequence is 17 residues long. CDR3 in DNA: TGCGCCAGCAGCTTGGCCGGGTTTGGACTAGTCCCCTACGAGCAGTACTTC. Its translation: CASSLAGFGLVPYEQYF.